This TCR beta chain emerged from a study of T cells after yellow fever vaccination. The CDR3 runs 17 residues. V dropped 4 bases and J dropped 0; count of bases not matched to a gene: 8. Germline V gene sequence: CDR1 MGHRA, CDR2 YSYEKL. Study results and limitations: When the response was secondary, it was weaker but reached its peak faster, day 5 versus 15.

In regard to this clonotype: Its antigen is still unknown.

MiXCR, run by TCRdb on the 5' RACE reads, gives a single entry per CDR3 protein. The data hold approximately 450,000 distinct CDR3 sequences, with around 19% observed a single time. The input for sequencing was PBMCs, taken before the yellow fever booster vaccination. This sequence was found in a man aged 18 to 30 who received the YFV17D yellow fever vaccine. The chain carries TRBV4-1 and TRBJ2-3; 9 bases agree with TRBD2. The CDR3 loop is CASSPQLAGESTDTQYF. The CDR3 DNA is TGCGCCAGCAGCCCTCAATTAGCGGGGGAAAGCACAGATACGCAGTATTTT.